This TCR beta chain was observed in a study of T cell responses to AZD1222 COVID-19 vaccine (dated by TCRdb to 2020 to 2023). In the study overall: TCR sequencing was performed for fewer than 250 trial participants, of whom about 200 were given two doses of AZD1222 and some 26 were given two doses of MenACWY control vaccine. Trial participants were enrolled by age into subgroups of 18-55, 56-69 and 70-plus years, and 148, 28 and 57 TCR-sequenced participants, respectively, were included in these subgroups.

Findings and caveats that apply to the study as a whole: The 56-69-year group was small, and its depth increase did not reach significance, likely because of low power. Reportedly, close to half of the unique spike-specific TCRs recognized epitopes lying outside the regions that are mutated in the B.1.351 and B.1.1.7 variants. Participants were mostly white British and included more females than males, and it was suggested by the authors that clonal diversity may have been underestimated. Because no day 14 peak-response samples were available, repertoires were characterized only after the peak T cell response. Conclusions about previously exposed vaccinees are limited because only 6 or 7 AZD1222 recipients were SARS-CoV-2 seropositive at baseline. CD4 TCRs associated with the vaccine covered the entire spike protein, and the dominant responses were in regions 160-218 and 743-854. After two AZD1222 doses, both the breadth and the depth of spike-specific TCRs were significantly higher than at day 0 and than in MenACWY recipients.

The sample's time point, from its label and the paper: baseline before first vaccination. Vaccinee samples came from UK trials COV001 and COV002, including a single-blind randomized controlled phase 2/3 trial of AZD1222 (ChAdOx1 nCoV-19) in healthy adults. For TCRbeta chain sequencing, PBMC samples were collected from trial participants at day 0 and at day 28 after the second dose. The CDR3 regions of human TCRbeta chains were analyzed by immunosequencing. The study's own analysis went as follows. TCRs in the repertoires were matched against a reference library of SARS-CoV-2-specific TCRs that had been generated with the MIRA antigen-specificity platform. Breadth meant the fraction of unique TCRs that were SARS-CoV-2-associated, whereas depth meant the fraction of total T cells that were SARS-CoV-2-associated. Each spike-specific TCR was assigned to its reactive spike region and to a CD4 or CD8 class using the MIRA data. Log10-transformed breadth and depth values were compared by one-way ANOVA with Sidak's multiple comparisons tests. Here the immuneACCESS table is served through TCRdb, limited to in-frame sequences with V and J called. Missing clones are a known gap in these copies; in checked studies unresolved V genes cover under half, and the rest lacks a known reason. V, J and clone size are those of that table, while D and trimming were read from the DNA. The table for this sample lists 150,000 or so clones. In total, the top ten clones hold 2% to 2.5% of the sample.

Regarding this clone: The target of this receptor is not known.

From its cysteine to its phenylalanine, the CDR3 spans 16 amino acids. Here the CDR3 DNA is all that survives: 48 bases in frame from base 1. According to the germline V gene, CDR1 reads KGHSH and CDR2 reads LQKENI. After removal of 0 bases from V and 10 bases from J, the junction retains 10 bases not matched to a gene. The clonotype comes from an adult in good health. The chain uses TRBV18 and TRBJ2-1; the junction holds 9 bases that match TRBD2. The sample consisted of peripheral blood. Here the CDR3 is given as CASSPPALAGTREQFF. The nucleotide sequence is given as TGTGCCAGCTCACCACCCGCTCTAGCGGGGACCCGGGAGCAGTTCTTC.